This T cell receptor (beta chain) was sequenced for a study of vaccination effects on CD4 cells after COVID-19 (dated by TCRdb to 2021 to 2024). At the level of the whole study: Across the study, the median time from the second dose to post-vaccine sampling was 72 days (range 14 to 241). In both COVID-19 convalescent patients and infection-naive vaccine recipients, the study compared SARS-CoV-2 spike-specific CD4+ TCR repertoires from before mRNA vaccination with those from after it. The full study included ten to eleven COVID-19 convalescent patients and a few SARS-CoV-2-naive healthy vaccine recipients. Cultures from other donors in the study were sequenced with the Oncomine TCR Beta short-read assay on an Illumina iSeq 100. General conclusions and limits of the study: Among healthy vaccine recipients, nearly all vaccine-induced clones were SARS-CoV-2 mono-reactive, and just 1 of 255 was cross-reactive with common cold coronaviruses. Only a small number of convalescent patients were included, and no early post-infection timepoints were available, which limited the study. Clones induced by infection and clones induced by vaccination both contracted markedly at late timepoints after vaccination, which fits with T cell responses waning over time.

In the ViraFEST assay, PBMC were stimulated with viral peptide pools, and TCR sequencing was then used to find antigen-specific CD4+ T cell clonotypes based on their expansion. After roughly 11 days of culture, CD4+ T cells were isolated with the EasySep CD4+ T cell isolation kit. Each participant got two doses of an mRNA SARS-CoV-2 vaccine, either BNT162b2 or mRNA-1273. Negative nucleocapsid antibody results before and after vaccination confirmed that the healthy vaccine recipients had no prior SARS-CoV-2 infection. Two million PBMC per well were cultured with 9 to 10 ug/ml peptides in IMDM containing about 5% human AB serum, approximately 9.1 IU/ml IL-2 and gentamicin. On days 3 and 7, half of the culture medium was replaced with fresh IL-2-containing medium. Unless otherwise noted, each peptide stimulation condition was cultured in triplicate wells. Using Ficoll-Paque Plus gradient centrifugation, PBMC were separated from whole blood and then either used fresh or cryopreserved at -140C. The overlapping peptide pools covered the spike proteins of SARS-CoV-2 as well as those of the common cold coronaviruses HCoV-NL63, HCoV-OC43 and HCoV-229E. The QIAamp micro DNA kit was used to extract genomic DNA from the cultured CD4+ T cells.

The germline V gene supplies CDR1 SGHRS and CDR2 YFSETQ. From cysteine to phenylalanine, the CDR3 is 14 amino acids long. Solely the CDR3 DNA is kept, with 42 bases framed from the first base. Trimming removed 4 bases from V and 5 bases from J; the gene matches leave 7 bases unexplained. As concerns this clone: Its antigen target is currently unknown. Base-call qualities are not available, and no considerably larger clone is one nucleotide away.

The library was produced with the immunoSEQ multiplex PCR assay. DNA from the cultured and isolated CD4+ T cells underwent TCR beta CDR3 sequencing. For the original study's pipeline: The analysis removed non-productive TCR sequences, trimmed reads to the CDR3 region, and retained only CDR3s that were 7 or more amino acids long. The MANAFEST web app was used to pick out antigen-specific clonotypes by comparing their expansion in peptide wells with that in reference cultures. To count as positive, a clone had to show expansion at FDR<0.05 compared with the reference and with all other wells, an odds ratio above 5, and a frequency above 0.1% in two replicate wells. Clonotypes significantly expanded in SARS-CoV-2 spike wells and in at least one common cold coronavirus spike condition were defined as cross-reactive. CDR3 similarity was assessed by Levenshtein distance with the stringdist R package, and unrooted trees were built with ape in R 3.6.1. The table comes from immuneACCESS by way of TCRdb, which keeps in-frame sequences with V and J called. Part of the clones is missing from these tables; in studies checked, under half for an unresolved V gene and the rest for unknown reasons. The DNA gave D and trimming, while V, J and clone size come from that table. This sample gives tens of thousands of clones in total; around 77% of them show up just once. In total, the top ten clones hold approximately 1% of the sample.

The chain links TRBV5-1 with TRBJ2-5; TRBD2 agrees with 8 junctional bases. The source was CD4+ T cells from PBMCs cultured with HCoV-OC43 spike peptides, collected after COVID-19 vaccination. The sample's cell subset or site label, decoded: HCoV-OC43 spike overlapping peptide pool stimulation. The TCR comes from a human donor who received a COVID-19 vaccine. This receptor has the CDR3 CASSPNPGGETQYF. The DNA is TGCGCCAGCAGCCCCAATCCGGGGGGGGAGACCCAGTACTTC. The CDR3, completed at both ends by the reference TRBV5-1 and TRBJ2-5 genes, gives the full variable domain KAGVTQTPRYLIKTRGQQVTLSCSPISGHRSVSWYQQTPGQGLQFLFEYFSETQRNKGNFPGRFSGRQFSNSRSEMNVSTLELGDSALYLCASSPNPGGETQYFGPGTRLLVL.